This TCR beta chain was identified during a study of cytotoxic CD8 clonotypes in ibrutinib-treated CLL. About the research overall: Of the patients, 11 were relapsed/refractory, under 16 treatment-naive and under 18 IGHV unmutated.

Here immunoSEQ multiplex PCR was the method, and the copy in TCRdb shows in-frame clones only, minus some. The profile covers about 300,000 clones, with 70% to 80% appearing a single time and about 5.8% taken by the ten largest. The length of the CDR3 is 13 residues. Germline V CDR1 and CDR2: SGHKS, YYEKEE (reference sequence). This clone has just a few counts. What it recognizes is unknown. The junction departs from the called germline gene at one end, perhaps through a read error. General study results and limits: Clonality was higher at baseline than in age-matched healthy donors and tracked circulating CD8+ T-cell counts.

The sequence was collected from a human donor with chronic lymphocytic leukemia. The rearrangement uses TRBV5-5 and TRBJ2-7; TRBD1 is a possible D gene (6 bases). This specimen was PBMCs, taken at disease progression, from a patient treated with ibrutinib. CDR3 loop: CASSLGPGAGSHF. Written as DNA, the CDR3 is TGTGCCAGCAGCTTGGGGCCAGGGGCAGGGAGCCACTTC.